A single sample is the source of the 24 T cell receptor beta chains below, sequenced in a study of metastatic and nonmetastatic thyroid tumors. Not a single patient had been given any form of treatment at any point before undergoing thyroid surgery. Via MiXCR, TCRdb re-called the PCR reads. The sample consists of almost 70,000 clones, approximately 15% of them appearing once. The sequenced sample was blood. All receptors derive from a male donor with papillary thyroid cancer or a benign thyroid nodule (not recorded which). Some clones in this sample may be carry-over from other donors' samples.

In its sample, this clone was seen many times. CDR3 sequence: CASSLGGSMYEQYF. The CDR3 DNA sequence: TGTGCCAGCAGTTTAGGCGGGAGTATGTACGAGCAGTACTTC. The chain couples TRBV28 to TRBJ2-7; 7 nucleotides line up with TRBD2. CDR3 length equals 14 residues. With V trimmed by 2 bases and J by 4 bases, 5 bases remained unmatched. Germline V gives CDR1 MDHEN, CDR2 SYDVKM.

This clone occurred many times. The sample has other DNA sequences that encode this CDR3 too. This CDR3 reads CASRGLMNTEAFF. DNA of the CDR3: TGTGCCAGCAGGGGGCTTATGAACACTGAAGCTTTCTTT. The V and J genes are TRBV6-1 and TRBJ1-1; D perhaps matches TRBD1 (5 bases). Germline lookup yields CDR1 MNHNS and CDR2 SASEGT. The CDR3 is 13 residues long. Trimming removed 6 bases at V and 0 bases at J, with 8 bases between.

In this sample, this clone turned up many times. This chain links TRBV10-1 with TRBJ2-3; D is unresolved. Germline V gene data show CDR1 as WNHNN and CDR2 as SYGVQD (reference sequence). V shed 0 bases and J shed 2 bases, with 9 bases lying between them. The CDR3 has 15 residues. CDR3 residues: CASSESRTSTDTQYF. CDR3 nucleotides: TGCGCCAGCAGTGAGTCTCGTACCTCCACAGATACGCAGTATTTT.

In this sample, this clone turned up many times. The CDR3 DNA sequence: TGTGCCACCAGTGATTCTCGGACTAGCGGAGCTCTTTATTACAATGAGCAGTTCTTC. Translation gives CATSDSRTSGALYYNEQFF. This chain joins TRBV24-1 and TRBJ2-1; 10 bases are a match to TRBD2. Looked up from germline, CDR1 is KGHDR and CDR2 is SFDVKD. The ends lost 2 bases at V and 4 bases at J; junction bases unmatched: 13. The CDR3 has 19 residues.

This clone has a handful of counts. The chain combines TRBV6-1 with TRBJ2-1; unclear D gene. The CDR3 contains 14 residues. V gave up 5 bases and J gave up 5 bases, with 13 bases separating them. Looked up from germline, CDR1 is MNHNS and CDR2 is SASEGT. The chain's CDR3 is CASSPTGRDNEQFF. The DNA of the CDR3 is TGTGCCAGCAGTCCTACGGGCCGGGACAATGAGCAGTTCTTC.

At least ten counts were recorded for this clone. This chain connects TRBV12-3 or TRBV12-4 to TRBJ1-5; TRBD1 matches 9 bases. The CDR3 has 15 residues. V shed 5 bases and J 5 bases; nucleotides not matched to a gene: 7. CDR3 loop: CASSMTGGFYQPQHF. DNA for the CDR3: TGTGCCAGCAGTATGACAGGGGGATTTTATCAGCCCCAGCATTTT.

The sample holds a few counts of this clone. The chain joins TRBV19 to TRBJ2-5, with D hard to call. This CDR3 is built from 13 residues. Trimming removed 6 bases at V and 0 bases at J, with 8 bases between. CDR1 and CDR2 from the germline V gene are LNHDA and SQIVND (reference sequence). The DNA for the CDR3 is TGTGCCAGTAGCGTATCTGACCAAGAGACCCAGTACTTC. This gives the protein CASSVSDQETQYF. Looking up the rest from reference TRBV19 and TRBJ2-5 gives the full variable domain: DGGITQSPKYLFRKEGQNVTLSCEQNLNHDAMYWYRQDPGQGLRLIYYSQIVNDFQKGDIAEGYSVSREKKESFPLTVTSAQKNPTAFYLCASSVSDQETQYFGPGTRLLVL.

This clone was observed at least ten times. The chain carries TRBV7-3 and TRBJ1-1, with D perhaps matching TRBD1 (5 bases). The ends were cut back, 0 bases at V and 4 bases at J, with 12 bases in the middle. This CDR3 has 15 residues. Germline assignment: CDR1 SGHTA and CDR2 FQGTGA. In nucleotides, the CDR3 is TGTGCCAGCAGCTTAACAGGGGAAGGTATCACTGAAGCTTTCTTT. The encoded protein is CASSLTGEGITEAFF.

By share, this clone counts as large (0.1 to 1%). This rearrangement joins TRBV20-1 to TRBJ2-2; TRBD2 agrees at 8 bases. The V gene end was trimmed by 6 bases and the J gene end by 5 bases; junction bases not matched to a gene: 5. The germline V gene has CDR1 DFQATT and CDR2 SNEGSKA (reference sequence). The CDR3 consists of 13 residues. The CDR3, as DNA: TGCAGTGCCCCAAGCGGGAGTACCGGGGAGCTGTTTTTT. This encodes CSAPSGSTGELFF.

This clone was recorded at least ten times. The genes are TRBV7-2 and TRBJ2-3; no clear D gene. CDR1 and CDR2 (germline): SGHTA, FQGNSA. The CDR3 totals 12 residues. V lost 5 bases, J lost 2 bases, and 5 bases lay in between. The CDR3 DNA reads TGTGCCAGCAGCCCAATCACAGATACGCAGTATTTT. Amino acids: CASSPITDTQYF.

The V and J genes are TRBV5-1 and TRBJ2-7; 7 nucleotides line up with TRBD2. The CDR3 contains 16 residues. Germline V gives CDR1 SGHRS, CDR2 YFSETQ. Unmatched junction bases numbered 12, after V lost 3 bases and J lost 3 bases. CDR3 sequence: CASSSRLAGGYYEQYF. The CDR3 nucleotides read TGCGCCAGCAGCTCGAGACTAGCTGGGGGTTACTACGAGCAGTACTTC.

Many counts were recorded for this clone. CDR3 sequence reads: CASSEYGALPYF. The CDR3 DNA reads TGTGCCAGCAGTGAATACGGGGCCCTCCCGTACTTC. The gene calls are TRBV6-1 and TRBJ2-7; either TRBD1 or TRBD2 may supply D (5 bases each). Germline V CDR1 and CDR2: MNHNS, SASEGT. The V end was cut by 2 bases, the J end by 12 bases, with 14 bases between. CDR3 length equals 12 residues.

There are many counts of this clone. The rearrangement uses TRBV27 and TRBJ1-6; TRBD1 matches 9 bases. This CDR3 has 14 residues. Germline assignment: CDR1 MNHEY and CDR2 SMNVEV (reference sequence). With V trimmed by 5 bases and J by 8 bases, 4 bases remained unmatched. The CDR3 region has the DNA TGTGCCAGCAGTCTAAACAGGGGGCATTCACCCCTCCACTTT. Translating it yields CASSLNRGHSPLHF.

This clone appeared many times. Within the sample, other DNA sequences also encode this same CDR3. J is TRBJ2-5 and V is TRBV30; possibly TRBD2 for D (5 bases). Germline values: CDR1 GTSNPN, CDR2 SVGIG (reference sequence). This CDR3 is 11 amino acids long. With 7 bases removed from V and 5 bases from J, the gap between germline ends came to 11 bases. CDR3 in amino acids: CASRRGETQYF. The CDR3 bases are TGTGCCTCGAGACGAGGGGAGACCCAGTACTTC.

This clone was counted at least ten times. The chain carries TRBV5-1 and TRBJ2-1, with D unresolved. Germline CDR1 is SGHRS and CDR2 is YFSETQ. The CDR3 length is 13 residues. Trimming took off 4 bases at V and 6 bases at J, with 11 bases between the two ends. In nucleotides, the CDR3 is TGCGCCAGCAGCCGGACGATGGGCAATGAGCAGTTCTTC. Translating gives CASSRTMGNEQFF.

In this sample, this clone turned up a few times. The V and J genes are TRBV19 and TRBJ2-3; D is possibly TRBD1 (5 bases). The germline V gene has CDR1 LNHDA and CDR2 SQIVND (reference sequence). The germline V and J ends were trimmed by 7 bases and 1 base, with 9 bases remaining between them. The CDR3 runs to 13 residues. CDR3: CASNAGRTDTQYF. In nucleotides, the CDR3 is TGTGCCAGTAATGCAGGGCGCACAGATACGCAGTATTTT. The full variable domain, completed using reference TRBV19 and TRBJ2-3, is DGGITQSPKYLFRKEGQNVTLSCEQNLNHDAMYWYRQDPGQGLRLIYYSQIVNDFQKGDIAEGYSVSREKKESFPLTVTSAQKNPTAFYLCASNAGRTDTQYFGPGTRLTVL.

This clone was found a few times. An end of the junction does not agree with germline; a read error may underlie this. This sample also contains other DNA sequences that code for the same CDR3. The V and J genes are TRBV7-7 and TRBJ2-6; possible D gene TRBD1, 5 bases. The CDR3 length is 15 residues. Germline loops: CDR1 SSHAT, CDR2 FNYEAQ (reference sequence). The CDR3 region has the DNA TGTGCTAGCAGCTTAGACAGCTCTGGGGCCAACGTCCTGACCTTC. Translating gives CASSLDSSGANVLTF.

This clone was found many times. V usage is TRBV7-2 and J usage is TRBJ2-3, with D unresolved. The germline V gene encodes CDR1 SGHTA and CDR2 FQGNSA. The CDR3 is made up of 13 amino acids. The V end lost 6 bases, the J end lost 4 bases, and 11 bases lay between the germline ends. The CDR3 protein is CASRYTRADTQYF. The CDR3 DNA sequence: TGTGCCAGCAGGTACACTCGCGCAGATACGCAGTATTTT.

V is TRBV24-1 and J is TRBJ2-1; possible D gene TRBD2, 6 bases. CDR3 length: 15 residues. Deletions cut 9 bases from V and 4 bases from J, with 18 bases between. Germline loops: CDR1 KGHDR, CDR2 SFDVKD. The CDR3 reads CATAPSAGSYNEQFF. The DNA for the CDR3 is TGTGCCACCGCCCCGTCAGCGGGCTCTTACAATGAGCAGTTCTTC.

In this sample, this clone turned up many times. The rearrangement links TRBV5-6 to TRBJ2-7; no reliable D call. Per the germline V gene, CDR1 is SGHDT and CDR2 is YYEEEE. V was trimmed by 0 bases and J by 0 bases, leaving 10 bases between them. CDR3 size: 15 residues. The CDR3 DNA reads TGTGCCAGCAGCTTGGAGGTGGGTGGCTCCTACGAGCAGTACTTC. Translation: CASSLEVGGSYEQYF.

The count of this clone is one. A much larger clone lies a single base off, so this may be a read error. The chain combines TRBV14 with TRBJ2-4; TRBD2 matches 15 bases. The CDR3 sequence is 18 residues long. Germline CDR1 reads SGHDN; CDR2 reads FVKESK. The CDR3 is CASSQGLAGGPSKNIQYF. The CDR3 coding sequence is TGTGCCAGTAGCCAAGGACTAGCGGGAGGGCCGTCCAAAAACATTCAGTACTTC.

This clone has a handful of counts. CDR3 residues: CASSTRTGNTEAFF. The DNA for the CDR3 is TGTGCCAGCAGTACCCGGACAGGCAACACTGAAGCTTTCTTT. V gene TRBV6-1 combines with J gene TRBJ1-1, with 7 bases matching TRBD1. With V trimmed by 5 bases and J by 2 bases, 5 bases remained unmatched. The CDR3 runs 14 residues. The germline V gene encodes CDR1 MNHNS and CDR2 SASEGT.

Concerning this clone itself: A junction end diverges from the germline sequence, so it may reflect a read error. The genes are TRBV20-1 and TRBJ2-1; tentatively, D is TRBD2 (6 bases). The CDR3 covers 16 residues. Germline CDR1 reads DFQATT; CDR2 reads SNEGSKA (reference sequence). The CDR3 is CGALSRGRWPYNEQFF. The CDR3, as DNA: TGCGGTGCTCTCTCGCGGGGCAGGTGGCCCTACAATGAGCAGTTCTTC.

In this sample, this clone turned up many times. Sequence at one end of the junction differs from germline and may be a read error. The chain is built from TRBV7-7 and TRBJ2-5; 11 nucleotides match TRBD1. Germline CDR1 is SSHAT and CDR2 is FNYEAQ (reference sequence). This CDR3 comprises 16 residues. CDR3 sequence: CASSLVRDRGQETQYF. The CDR3 nucleotides read TGTGCTAGCAGCTTAGTCCGGGACAGGGGGCAAGAGACCCAGTACTTC.